What follows are 30 T cell receptor beta chains derived from one specimen sequenced in a study of blood T cell repertoires in COVID-19. Data came from immunoSEQ multiplex PCR; TCRdb stores just in-frame clones and leaves some out. The sample holds approximately 100,000 clones, 85% to 90% seen once. Material for sequencing was peripheral blood. These TCRs come from a human donor in a cohort sampled during active COVID-19.

The chain couples TRBV6-2 or TRBV6-3 to TRBJ1-4, with no clear D. V lost 2 bases, J lost 5 bases, and 6 bases lay in between. Looked up from germline, CDR1 is MNHEY and CDR2 is SVGEGT. The CDR3 has 13 amino acids. CDR3 sequence (DNA): TGTGCCAGCAGTTACGTCGGGAATGAAAAACTGTTTTTT. Translating gives CASSYVGNEKLFF.

The chain joins TRBV20-1 to TRBJ2-7, with 16 bases matching TRBD2. Trimming cost V 3 bases and J 4 bases; bases outside gene matches: 21. The CDR3 has 21 amino acids. In germline, CDR1 is DFQATT, CDR2 SNEGSKA (reference sequence). The chain's CDR3 is CSASDPRGPGTSGRASYEQYF. CDR3 bases: TGCAGTGCTAGTGATCCCCGTGGCCCCGGGACTAGCGGGAGGGCGAGTTACGAGCAGTACTTC.

This sequence joins TRBV10-1 and TRBJ2-3; TRBD1 is a possible D gene (6 bases). The V gene's germline CDR1 is WNHNN and CDR2 SYGVQD (reference sequence). The CDR3 is 13 amino acids. V dropped 6 bases and J dropped 1 base, with 8 bases sitting between them. The CDR3 region has the DNA TGCGCCAGCAGGCGACAGGGCACAGATACGCAGTATTTT. It specifies CASRRQGTDTQYF.

This chain connects TRBV28 to TRBJ2-3, with D tentatively TRBD1 (7 bases). The germline V gene encodes CDR1 MDHEN and CDR2 SYDVKM. This CDR3 is built from 16 residues. The V gene lost 4 bases and the J gene lost 2 bases, with 16 bases spanning the gap. CDR3 residues: CASSYVEGQYTDTQYF. DNA of the CDR3: TGTGCCAGCAGTTACGTGGAGGGACAGTACACAGATACGCAGTATTTT. Drawing the rest from reference TRBV28 and TRBJ2-3, the complete variable domain is DVKVTQSSRYLVKRTGEKVFLECVQDMDHENMFWYRQDPGLGLRLIYFSYDVKMKEKGDIPEGYSVSREKKERFSLILESASTNQTSMYLCASSYVEGQYTDTQYFGPGTRLTVL.

The V gene is TRBV11-2, the J gene TRBJ1-2; D gene ambiguous. This CDR3 comprises 12 residues. The V end was cut by 4 bases, the J end by 3 bases, with 6 bases between. Germline assignment: CDR1 SGHAT and CDR2 FQNNGV. CDR3 loop: CASSSRDYGYTF. The CDR3 DNA sequence: TGTGCCAGCAGCTCGCGGGACTATGGCTACACCTTC. The whole variable domain, remainder taken from reference TRBV11-2 and TRBJ1-2, is EAGVAQSPRYKIIEKRQSVAFWCNPISGHATLYWYQQILGQGPKLLIQFQNNGVVDDSQLPKDRFSAERLKGVDSTLKIQPAKLEDSAVYLCASSSRDYGYTFGSGTRLTVV.

Note on this clone: One end of the junction fails to match germline, which may point to a read error. V gene TRBV20-1 combines with J gene TRBJ1-3; D remains ambiguous. The CDR3 has 10 residues. The germline gives CDR1 DFQATT, CDR2 SNEGSKA (reference sequence). The CDR3 nucleotides read TGCAGTGCTATTGCCAACAACATATATTTT. This gives the protein CSAIANNIYF.

The CDR3 bases are TGTGCCAGCAGTGGGACTAGCGGGTTCCGGCGGTACAATGAGCAGTTCTTC. Its translation: CASSGTSGFRRYNEQFF. The chain has TRBV9 and TRBJ2-1; 12 bases fit TRBD2. Trimming took 5 bases from V and 4 from J; bases not matched to a gene: 10. CDR3 length: 17 amino acids. The germline gives CDR1 SGDLS, CDR2 YYNGEE.

The rearrangement joins TRBV27 to TRBJ2-7; a weak D match, TRBD2 (5 bases). Germline CDR1 reads MNHEY; CDR2 reads SMNVEV (reference sequence). CDR3 size: 17 residues. Trimming removed 2 bases from V and 3 bases from J, with 20 bases in between. This chain's CDR3 is CASSLNVGERTYYEQYF. The CDR3 DNA reads TGTGCCAGCAGTTTAAATGTCGGGGAGCGGACTTACTACGAGCAGTACTTC.

This rearrangement joins TRBV21-1 to TRBJ2-7; TRBD2 was called by the table and not checked on the DNA. TRBV21-1 is reported as a pseudogene. The CDR3 totals 16 residues. CDR3 DNA: TGTGCCAGCAGCAAAGCGATGTATGGTAGCTCCTACGAGCAGTACTTC. Its protein product is CASSKAMYGSSYEQYF.

The genes are TRBV7-9 and TRBJ1-3, with 7 bases matching TRBD1. V dropped 2 bases and J dropped 4; count of bases not matched to a gene: 8. CDR3 size: 16 residues. Looked up from germline, CDR1 is SEHNR and CDR2 is FQNEAQ (reference sequence). The CDR3 DNA follows: TGTGCCAGCAGCTTATCTCGGACAGGCGCCGGAAACACCATATATTTT. This sequence encodes CASSLSRTGAGNTIYF. Full variable domain (rest looked up from reference TRBV7-9 and TRBJ1-3): DTGVSQNPRHKITKRGQNVTFRCDPISEHNRLYWYRQTLGQGPEFLTYFQNEAQLEKSRLLSDRFSAERPKGSFSTLEIQRTEQGDSAMYLCASSLSRTGAGNTIYFGEGSWLTVV.

This clone was recorded a few times. V usage is TRBV19 and J usage is TRBJ1-5; the match to TRBD1 covers 9 bases. The trim removed 7 bases at V and 9 bases at J, leaving 16 bases unmatched. CDR3 size: 16 residues. Germline CDR1 and CDR2: LNHDA and SQIVND (reference sequence). CDR3 DNA sequence: TGTGCCAGTACCCCCCCGCCGGGACAGGGTTCTTGGCCCCAGCATTTT. Its translation: CASTPPPGQGSWPQHF.

This chain uses TRBV5-6 with TRBJ1-1, with 7 bases identical to TRBD1. Germline V lookup: CDR1 SGHDT, CDR2 YYEEEE. With V trimmed by 7 bases and J by 5 bases, 11 bases remained unmatched. The CDR3 totals 14 residues. The CDR3 protein is CASFHRGRETEAFF. The CDR3 DNA reads TGTGCCAGCTTTCACAGGGGAAGGGAAACTGAAGCTTTCTTT.

This clone showed up just once. V usage is TRBV3-1 (or the pseudogene TRBV3-2) and J usage is TRBJ1-3, with D uncertain. Trimming stripped 1 base from V and 2 bases from J, with 6 bases between. CDR1 is LGHDT, CDR2 YNNKEL, per germline (reference sequence). CDR3 length equals 14 residues. CDR3 bases: TGTGCCAGCAGCCAAGGAGGAACTGGAAACACCATATATTTT. It is translated as CASSQGGTGNTIYF.

The genes are TRBV6-1 and TRBJ1-5; D is ambiguous. Trimming took off 2 bases at V and 3 bases at J, with 11 bases between the two ends. The CDR3 spans 15 residues. Germline V gives CDR1 MNHNS, CDR2 SASEGT. CDR3 sequence (DNA): TGTGCCAGCAGTGAAAGCGGTATAGCCAATCAGCCCCAGCATTTT. Protein product: CASSESGIANQPQHF.

The count of this clone is one. CDR3 in amino acids: CASTEIPGNTIYF. The CDR3 nucleotides read TGTGCCAGCACGGAGATACCTGGAAACACCATATATTTT. The V call is TRBV6-6, the J call TRBJ1-3; D is unclear. CDR1 MNHNY and CDR2 SVGAGI come from the germline V gene (reference sequence). Trimming shortened V by 7 bases and J by 2 bases, and 9 bases separated the two germline ends. The CDR3 contains 13 residues.

J is TRBJ2-2 and V is TRBV5-1; D remains ambiguous. The V gene lost 0 bases and the J gene lost 6 bases, with 12 bases spanning the gap. The CDR3 loop spans 15 amino acids. Germline V CDR1 and CDR2: SGHRS, YFSETQ. CDR3 sequence reads: CASSLASPRSGELFF. DNA of the CDR3: TGCGCCAGCAGCTTGGCGTCCCCACGGTCCGGGGAGCTGTTTTTT.

V and J are TRBV18 and TRBJ1-2; no clear D. Germline V gene sequence: CDR1 KGHSH, CDR2 LQKENI. The CDR3 spans 11 residues. V shed 3 bases and J shed 6 bases, with 5 bases lying between them. CDR3 sequence (DNA): TGTGCCAGCTCACCCGGGGATGGCTACACCTTC. Translated, it gives CASSPGDGYTF.

The chain recombines TRBV25-1 with TRBJ2-3; perhaps TRBD2 as D (6 bases). Germline CDR1 reads MGHDK; CDR2 reads SYGVNS. V was clipped by 6 bases and J by 6 bases, with 13 bases between them. The CDR3 runs to 13 residues. CDR3 sequence reads: CASRRDGGDTQYF. The CDR3 nucleotides read TGTGCCAGCAGAAGGGACGGAGGGGATACGCAGTATTTT. Supplemented by reference TRBV25-1 and TRBJ2-3, the full variable domain reads EADIYQTPRYLVIGTGKKITLECSQTMGHDKMYWYQQDPGMELHLIHYSYGVNSTEKGDLSSESTVSRIRTEHFPLTLESARPSHTSQYLCASRRDGGDTQYFGPGTRLTVL.

V is TRBV12-3 or TRBV12-4 and J is TRBJ1-5; 7 positions agree with TRBD1. The CDR3 is 13 amino acids. V shed 6 bases and J 5 bases; nucleotides not matched to a gene: 4. The CDR3, as DNA: TGTGCCAGCAGCCTTACAGGGGATCAGCCCCAGCATTTT. Protein product: CASSLTGDQPQHF.

In DNA form, the CDR3 reads TGTGCCAGCAGCGTAGGGGTAGCGGGGGCCCTCACAGATACGCAGTATTTT. Translated, it gives CASSVGVAGALTDTQYF. The chain joins TRBV9 to TRBJ2-3; 9 bases agree with TRBD2. This CDR3 is 17 amino acids long. Germline loops: CDR1 SGDLS, CDR2 YYNGEE. Losses at the gene ends were 0 bases for V and 2 bases for J; bases not matched to a gene: 7.

The rearrangement uses TRBV12-3 or TRBV12-4 and TRBJ2-7; 8 bases map to TRBD1. The ends lost 6 bases at V and 12 bases at J; junction bases unmatched: 10. The CDR3 spans 12 residues. CDR3 DNA sequence: TGTGCCAGCAGCGAGGGACAGGTCAGGGCGTACTTC. This codes for CASSEGQVRAYF.

The chain uses TRBV7-8 and TRBJ1-2; 8 bases align to TRBD1. Germline CDR1 reads SGHVS; CDR2 reads FQNEAQ. This CDR3 comprises 16 residues. The V gene end was trimmed by 4 bases and the J gene end by 0 bases; junction bases not matched to a gene: 7. The CDR3 sequence is CASSSPRTGTNYGYTF. CDR3 coding DNA: TGTGCCAGCAGCTCCCCTCGGACAGGGACTAACTATGGCTACACCTTC. Combining the CDR3 with reference TRBV7-8 and TRBJ1-2 gives the whole variable domain GAGVSQSPRYKVAKRGQDVALRCDPISGHVSLFWYQQALGQGPEFLTYFQNEAQLDKSGLPSDRFFAERPEGSVSTLKIQRTQQEDSAVYLCASSSPRTGTNYGYTFGSGTRLTVV.

This sequence joins TRBV2 and TRBJ2-7; tentative D call: TRBD2 (7 bases). CDR1 SNHLY and CDR2 FYNNEI come from the germline V gene. The length of the CDR3 is 13 residues. V was shortened by 3 bases and J by 6 bases, with 12 bases between the two germline ends. The CDR3 bases are TGTGCCAGCAGTGACCGGGGGGCGGGCGAGCAGTACTTC. It translates to CASSDRGAGEQYF.

This chain uses TRBV5-1 with TRBJ2-5, with 11 positions matching TRBD1. CDR3 size: 15 residues. V was clipped by 4 bases and J by 5 bases; unmatched bases: 7. CDR1 is SGHRS, CDR2 YFSETQ, per germline. The CDR3 loop reads CASSDGQGAKETQYF. The CDR3 DNA sequence: TGCGCCAGCAGCGATGGACAGGGGGCGAAGGAGACCCAGTACTTC. Using reference TRBV5-1 and TRBJ2-5 for the parts outside the CDR3, the full variable domain is KAGVTQTPRYLIKTRGQQVTLSCSPISGHRSVSWYQQTPGQGLQFLFEYFSETQRNKGNFPGRFSGRQFSNSRSEMNVSTLELGDSALYLCASSDGQGAKETQYFGPGTRLLVL.

The chain carries TRBV10-3 and TRBJ2-1; 8 nucleotides align to TRBD2. Germline V gene lookup returns CDR1 ENHRY and CDR2 SYGVKD. With V trimmed by 6 bases and J by 7 bases, 17 bases remained unmatched. The CDR3 loop spans 17 amino acids. CDR3 DNA sequence: TGTGCCATCAGCGAGCCGGTTAACGCGGGAGGTCAGAATGAGCAGTTCTTC. Encoded protein: CAISEPVNAGGQNEQFF.

The J gene is TRBJ2-7, the V gene TRBV10-2, with 9 bases matching TRBD1. The germline V gene encodes CDR1 WSHSY and CDR2 SAAADI. This CDR3 spans 15 amino acids. V dropped 4 bases and J dropped 4; count of bases not matched to a gene: 8. CDR3 sequence: CASSATGGAGYEQYF. As DNA, the CDR3 is TGCGCCAGCAGTGCAACAGGGGGCGCAGGATACGAGCAGTACTTC.

The V gene is TRBV20-1, the J gene TRBJ2-5, with 8 positions matching TRBD2. Germline values: CDR1 DFQATT, CDR2 SNEGSKA (reference sequence). The CDR3 spans 14 residues. J lost 5 bases, V lost 3 bases, and 8 bases had no gene match. The CDR3 region is CSASYVAGMETQYF. The CDR3 coding sequence is TGCAGTGCTAGTTATGTAGCGGGAATGGAGACCCAGTACTTC.

The chain couples TRBV5-1 to TRBJ1-2, with D maybe TRBD1 (5 bases). Germline loops: CDR1 SGHRS, CDR2 YFSETQ. The CDR3 is made up of 13 amino acids. V shed 1 base and J shed 2 bases, with 6 bases lying between them. In nucleotides, the CDR3 is TGCGCCAGCAGCTTGAACAGGAACTATGGCTACACCTTC. As protein: CASSLNRNYGYTF. Variable domain in full (rest from reference TRBV5-1 and TRBJ1-2): KAGVTQTPRYLIKTRGQQVTLSCSPISGHRSVSWYQQTPGQGLQFLFEYFSETQRNKGNFPGRFSGRQFSNSRSEMNVSTLELGDSALYLCASSLNRNYGYTFGSGTRLTVV.

The V call is TRBV6-5, the J call TRBJ1-2; 8 nucleotides agree with TRBD1. V gave up 6 bases and J gave up 2 bases; unmatched junction bases: 2. The CDR3 has 13 residues. Germline CDR1 is MNHEY and CDR2 is SVGAGI. In nucleotides, the CDR3 is TGTGCCAGCAGCGACAGGGGAAACTATGGCTACACCTTC. It yields the protein CASSDRGNYGYTF.

The rearrangement joins TRBV5-1 to TRBJ2-2; a possible D gene is TRBD2 (6 bases). There are 14 residues in the CDR3. V lost 7 bases, J lost 1 base, and 11 bases lay in between. Germline assignment: CDR1 SGHRS and CDR2 YFSETQ. The CDR3 is CASGSGGNTGELFF. Written as DNA, the CDR3 is TGCGCCAGCGGGTCCGGGGGGAACACCGGGGAGCTGTTTTTT.